Each of the 30 T cell receptor beta chains below was sequenced from the same sample in a study of blood T cell repertoires in COVID-19. The method was immunoSEQ multiplex PCR; TCRdb's version includes in-frame clones alone and lacks a portion of them. Counted here are 130,000 or so clones, 86% occurring once; the ten biggest clones make up roughly 4.7%. The sample was peripheral blood. The source of these receptors is a man aged 35 to 55 with acute or convalescent COVID-19.

This chain connects TRBV12-3 or TRBV12-4 to TRBJ1-5; D not resolved. The length of the CDR3 is 12 residues. Trimming left V 11 bases short and J 4 bases short, with 12 bases between. CDR3 coding DNA: TGTGCCGTAGGCAGGACTAATCAGCCCCAGCATTTT. It encodes CAVGRTNQPQHF.

The rearrangement joins TRBV11-2 to TRBJ2-7; D remains unclear. There are 16 residues in the CDR3. Per the germline V gene, CDR1 is SGHAT and CDR2 is FQNNGV. Trimming took off 4 bases at V and 2 bases at J, with 18 bases between the two ends. As DNA, the CDR3 is TGTGCCAGCAGCTACTCCACCGGTAGTGTTCCCTACGAGCAGTACTTC. Its translation is CASSYSTGSVPYEQYF.

This chain joins TRBV3-1 (or the pseudogene TRBV3-2) and TRBJ1-1; TRBD1 is a possible D gene (6 bases). This CDR3 has 15 residues. V lost 3 bases to trimming and J lost 3 bases, with 14 bases between them. CDR1 LGHDT and CDR2 YNNKEL come from the germline V gene (reference sequence). DNA for the CDR3: TGTGCCAGCAGCCATTATGGGGGCGCGGACACTGAAGCTTTCTTT. Amino acid sequence: CASSHYGGADTEAFF.

This chain uses TRBV7-2 with TRBJ2-3; 8 bases are shared with TRBD2. Trimming cost V 5 bases and J 1 base; bases outside gene matches: 2. The CDR3 length is 14 residues. The germline CDR1 and CDR2 sequences are SGHTA and FQGNSA. DNA for the CDR3: TGTGCCAGCAGCATGACTAGCGGCACAGATACGCAGTATTTT. This codes for CASSMTSGTDTQYF.

This clone was seen a single time. The V and J genes are TRBV2 and TRBJ1-1, with 7 bases aligning to TRBD1. The CDR3 has 14 amino acids. The V segment lost 3 bases and the J segment 4 bases; nucleotides outside the gene matches: 5. CDR1 and CDR2 from the germline V gene are SNHLY and FYNNEI. The CDR3 DNA reads TGTGCCAGCAGTGAGATCAGGGGGAGCACTGAAGCTTTCTTT. As protein: CASSEIRGSTEAFF. The full variable domain, completed using reference TRBV2 and TRBJ1-1, is EPEVTQTPSHQVTQMGQEVILRCVPISNHLYFYWYRQILGQKVEFLVSFYNNEISEKSEIFDDQFSVERPDGSNFTLKIRSTKLEDSAMYFCASSEIRGSTEAFFGQGTRLTVV.

The chain combines TRBV7-9 with TRBJ2-5; TRBD1 aligns across 10 bases. This CDR3 is built from 16 residues. Germline V gene sequence: CDR1 SEHNR, CDR2 FQNEAQ (reference sequence). J gave up 1 base and V 1 base, and 3 bases lay outside the gene matches. CDR3 nucleotide sequence: TGTGCCAGCAGCTTAGGTGACAGGGGGCTCCAAGAGACCCAGTACTTC. This codes for CASSLGDRGLQETQYF.

A few counts support this clone. The chain carries TRBV30 and TRBJ1-6; D not resolved. The CDR3 runs 14 residues. Trimming cost V 1 base and J 4 bases, with 8 bases left between them. Germline values: CDR1 GTSNPN, CDR2 SVGIG (reference sequence). The CDR3 is CAWSEKRYNSPLHF. The CDR3 coding sequence is TGTGCCTGGAGTGAAAAACGGTATAATTCACCCCTCCACTTT.

The chain uses TRBV4-2 and TRBJ2-3; D remains unclear. This CDR3 contains 13 residues. Looked up from germline, CDR1 is LGHNA and CDR2 is YNFKEQ. The ends were cut back, 3 bases at V and 8 bases at J, with 12 bases in the middle. The CDR3 region is CASSQVRISTQYF. CDR3 DNA sequence: TGTGCCAGCAGCCAGGTCAGGATTAGTACGCAGTATTTT.

The chain combines TRBV7-6 with TRBJ1-1; D gene unclear. V dropped 5 bases and J dropped 7 bases, with 11 bases sitting between them. Germline CDR1 SGHVS, CDR2 FNYEAQ. The CDR3 length is 12 residues. The CDR3 sequence: CASSRLGDEAFF. CDR3 nucleotides: TGTGCCAGCAGCCGACTGGGAGATGAAGCTTTCTTT.

Here the CDR3 reads CASSFFNYEQYF. The CDR3 coding sequence is TGTGCCAGCAGCTTCTTTAACTACGAGCAGTACTTC. The rearrangement joins TRBV7-9 to TRBJ2-7; D not resolved. V was shortened by 3 bases and J by 3 bases, with 6 bases between the two germline ends. Germline V gene lookup returns CDR1 SEHNR and CDR2 FQNEAQ (reference sequence). This CDR3 spans 12 amino acids.

The chain couples TRBV27 to TRBJ2-1, with 9 bases identical to TRBD2. The CDR3 is made up of 16 amino acids. With V trimmed by 3 bases and J by 7 bases, 10 bases remained unmatched. The V gene's germline CDR1 is MNHEY and CDR2 SMNVEV (reference sequence). The CDR3 coding sequence is TGTGCCAGCAGTTTTATTGGACTAGCGCCCGGTAATGAGCAGTTCTTC. This codes for CASSFIGLAPGNEQFF.

V usage is TRBV6-1 and J usage is TRBJ2-7, with D maybe TRBD2 (6 bases). The CDR3 has 13 amino acids. Deletions cut 2 bases from V and 6 bases from J, with 11 bases between. CDR1 and CDR2 (germline): MNHNS, SASEGT. CDR3 sequence: CASSESGGGEQYF. The DNA for the CDR3 is TGTGCCAGCAGTGAATCTGGGGGAGGCGAGCAGTACTTC.

V and J are TRBV6-2 or TRBV6-3 and TRBJ1-6; maybe TRBD1 (5 bases). This CDR3 region has 18 residues. The ends were cut back, 0 bases at V and 3 bases at J, with 15 bases in the middle. Germline-derived CDR1 and CDR2 are MNHEY and SVGEGT. The CDR3 sequence: CASSYSERDSLYNSPLHF. Here the CDR3 DNA reads TGTGCCAGCAGTTACTCGGAGAGGGACTCACTCTATAATTCACCCCTCCACTTT.

The V call is TRBV5-4, the J call TRBJ1-5; D is possibly TRBD1 (5 bases). V lost 3 bases and J 0 bases, leaving 13 bases between the germline ends. Germline V lookup: CDR1 SGHNT, CDR2 YYREEE (reference sequence). The CDR3 sequence is 16 residues long. The CDR3 sequence: CASSSSTGDSNQPQHF. CDR3 in DNA: TGTGCCAGCAGCTCCTCCACAGGAGATAGCAATCAGCCCCAGCATTTT.

This clone was detected only once. CDR3 amino acids: CASSQDIGQNSPLHF. CDR3 bases: TGCGCCAGCAGCCAAGATATCGGACAGAATTCACCCCTCCACTTT. The rearrangement uses TRBV4-3 and TRBJ1-6; possibly TRBD1 for D (6 bases). Looked up from germline, CDR1 is LGHNA and CDR2 is YSLEER. The CDR3 length is 15 residues. V was trimmed by 0 bases and J by 7 bases, leaving 10 bases between them.

The rearrangement joins TRBV6-5 to TRBJ1-2; D is possibly TRBD1 (6 bases). Trimming left V 6 bases short and J 4 bases short, with 15 bases between. CDR3 length: 14 amino acids. Looked up from germline, CDR1 is MNHEY and CDR2 is SVGAGI. The CDR3 loop is CASRKPDRSYGYTF. CDR3 in DNA: TGTGCCAGCAGGAAACCCGACAGGTCCTATGGCTACACCTTC.

The chain has TRBV13 and TRBJ2-3; 9 nucleotides line up with TRBD1. V gave up 3 bases and J gave up 4 bases; unmatched junction bases: 8. The CDR3 spans 16 residues. CDR1 and CDR2 (germline): PRHDT, FYEKMQ (reference sequence). The CDR3 DNA sequence: TGTGCCAGCAGCTTTCAACCGGGACAGGGATCAGATACGCAGTATTTT. Protein product: CASSFQPGQGSDTQYF.

V usage is TRBV9 and J usage is TRBJ2-5, with D possibly being TRBD1 (6 bases). Germline V gene lookup returns CDR1 SGDLS and CDR2 YYNGEE. This CDR3 region has 13 residues. Trimming stripped 0 bases from V and 3 bases from J, with 6 bases between. The CDR3 region is CASSVGQEETQYF. The CDR3 DNA follows: TGTGCCAGCAGCGTAGGACAGGAAGAGACCCAGTACTTC.

V gene TRBV6-4 combines with J gene TRBJ2-3, with a weak D call TRBD1 (5 bases). CDR1 MRHNA and CDR2 SNTAGT come from the germline V gene. The V and J ends lost 2 bases and 5 bases respectively, with 17 bases between them. The length of the CDR3 is 16 residues. CDR3 sequence reads: CASSDGQGPDVDTQYF. DNA for the CDR3: TGTGCCAGCAGTGACGGTCAGGGCCCGGACGTAGATACGCAGTATTTT.

The chain has TRBV3-1 (or the pseudogene TRBV3-2) and TRBJ2-5; 8 bases map to TRBD2. Germline V CDR1 and CDR2: LGHDT, YNNKEL (reference sequence). The CDR3 runs to 16 residues. V gave up 0 bases and J gave up 5 bases; unmatched junction bases: 8. CDR3 sequence: CASSQDLAGSRETQYF. As DNA, the CDR3 is TGTGCCAGCAGCCAAGATTTAGCGGGAAGCAGGGAGACCCAGTACTTC.

The chain carries TRBV29-1 and TRBJ1-2, with 9 bases aligning to TRBD1. CDR3 length: 12 amino acids. V trimming: 6 bases; J trimming: 6 bases; junction bases outside the gene matches: 5. Germline assignment: CDR1 SQVTM and CDR2 ANQGSEA. CDR3 DNA: TGCAGCGTGGCAGGACAGGGGAATGGCTACACCTTC. Its protein is CSVAGQGNGYTF.

The gene calls are TRBV5-6 and TRBJ2-3, with 9 positions matching TRBD2. Germline trimming cut 1 base from V and 3 bases from J; bases unmatched to any gene: 6. CDR3 size: 16 residues. CDR1 and CDR2 from the germline V gene are SGHDT and YYEEEE. In DNA, the CDR3 is TGTGCCAGCAGCTTGTTCCGTCTAGCGGGAACAGATACGCAGTATTTT. It specifies CASSLFRLAGTDTQYF.

The V gene is TRBV7-8, the J gene TRBJ2-5; D is perhaps TRBD2 (6 bases). V lost 0 bases to trimming and J lost 1 base, with 9 bases between them. Germline loops: CDR1 SGHVS, CDR2 FQNEAQ. This CDR3 has 15 amino acids. CDR3: CASSLATGAQETQYF. The CDR3 nucleotides are TGTGCCAGCAGCTTAGCAACGGGAGCCCAAGAGACCCAGTACTTC.

The gene calls are TRBV11-1 and TRBJ2-1; 8 bases align to TRBD1. V was pared by 0 bases and J by 4 bases, with 5 bases of the junction left unmatched. Germline loops: CDR1 SGHAT, CDR2 FQDESV (reference sequence). The CDR3 is 16 amino acids. Written as DNA, the CDR3 is TGTGCCAGCAGCTTAGCGGGGACAGGCTTATACAATGAGCAGTTCTTC. Protein sequence: CASSLAGTGLYNEQFF.

The chain employs TRBV7-9 and TRBJ2-1, with D possibly being TRBD1 (6 bases). The CDR3 covers 16 residues. V dropped 5 bases and J dropped 2 bases, with 16 bases sitting between them. CDR1 is SEHNR and CDR2 is FQNEAQ in the germline V gene (reference sequence). The CDR3 coding sequence is TGTGCCAGCAGCCCCAGAGGGGCAGGGGCCTACAATGAGCAGTTCTTC. This sequence encodes CASSPRGAGAYNEQFF.

The chain combines TRBV5-1 with TRBJ2-3; TRBD1 might be the D (6 bases). Germline CDR1 reads SGHRS; CDR2 reads YFSETQ. The CDR3 sequence is 15 residues long. The V and J ends lost 0 bases and 6 bases respectively, with 14 bases between them. CDR3 in DNA: TGCGCCAGCAGCTTGGACAGGGCCCCCCCTGATACGCAGTATTTT. The encoded protein is CASSLDRAPPDTQYF.

The gene calls are TRBV7-2 and TRBJ2-1, with 7 bases that match TRBD1. Germline CDR1 SGHTA, CDR2 FQGNSA. Trimming took 4 bases from V and 2 from J; bases not matched to a gene: 8. This CDR3 has 16 residues. The CDR3 region is CASSSLKGGAYNEQFF. The CDR3 DNA reads as TGTGCCAGCAGCTCCCTTAAAGGGGGCGCCTACAATGAGCAGTTCTTC.

The chain carries TRBV3-1 (or the pseudogene TRBV3-2) and TRBJ2-5; D is perhaps TRBD1 (5 bases). Germline V lookup: CDR1 LGHDT, CDR2 YNNKEL (reference sequence). V shed 4 bases and J shed 7 bases, with 28 bases lying between them. This CDR3 spans 18 amino acids. CDR3: CASSRPLLQGRFLGTQYF. In DNA form, the CDR3 reads TGTGCCAGCAGCCGACCCTTGTTGCAGGGAAGATTTCTAGGGACCCAGTACTTC.

This CDR3 is CASRGPGTGFIRAQYF. Written as DNA, the CDR3 is TGTGCCAGCAGGGGGCCCGGGACAGGGTTTATTAGGGCGCAGTATTTT. V is TRBV27 and J is TRBJ2-3; 9 bases are shared with TRBD1. The CDR3 is made up of 16 amino acids. Germline V lookup: CDR1 MNHEY, CDR2 SMNVEV (reference sequence). V lost 6 bases and J lost 10; bases outside the gene matches: 17.

The rearrangement uses TRBV14 and TRBJ1-6, with no clear D. Trimming stripped 1 base from V and 7 bases from J, with 5 bases between. The CDR3 sequence is 13 residues long. Looked up from germline, CDR1 is SGHDN and CDR2 is FVKESK. The CDR3 reads CASSQAPNSPLHF. As DNA, the CDR3 is TGTGCCAGCAGCCAAGCCCCGAATTCACCCCTCCACTTT. The variable domain in full, with the rest retrieved from reference TRBV14 and TRBJ1-6, is EAGVTQFPSHSVIEKGQTVTLRCDPISGHDNLYWYRRVMGKEIKFLLHFVKESKQDESGMPNNRFLAERTGGTYSTLKVQPAELEDSGVYFCASSQAPNSPLHFGNGTRLTVT.